Listed below are T cell receptor beta chains from one sample, sequenced in a study of cytomegalovirus exposure and HLA in healthy donors. TCRdb's copy holds only in-frame clones and misses some; the assay was immunoSEQ multiplex PCR. The data contain 150,000 to 200,000 clones, 80% to 85% of them singletons. Sequenced material: PBMCs. The origin of the receptors is a woman in her late teens or twenties in good health and CMV-seropositive. Each CDR3 is given with its conserved first and last residue. The order of the fields is CDR3 DNA, CDR3 protein, clone size, CDR3 length, D gene, V gene, J gene. The D gene is left open where the match is weak. Expanded clones are given a class, and other clones once, few, many or no size at all.

TGTGCCAGCAGCCCATACAGCGGGGGGAGGAGGACAGATACGCAGTATTTT	CASSPYSGGRRTDTQYF	NA	17	TRBD2	TRBV11-2	TRBJ2-3
TGCAGTGCTACCCAGTCGGAGACCCAGTACTTC	CSATQSETQYF	NA	11	NA	TRBV20-1	TRBJ2-5
TGTGCCAGCAGTTTAGGGGGACAGGATTACAATGAGCAGTTCTTC	CASSLGGQDYNEQFF	NA	15	TRBD1	TRBV7-6	TRBJ2-1
TGTGCCAGCAGATCGCCGGGACAGGCCTACAATGAGCAGTTCTTC	CASRSPGQAYNEQFF	NA	15	TRBD1	TRBV27	TRBJ2-1
TGTGCCACCAGCAGAGATCAGGCGGGCGGGGGGGGCCCGGAGCAGTTCTTC	CATSRDQAGGGGPEQFF	NA	17	TRBD2	TRBV15	TRBJ2-1
TGTGCCTGGAGGGCCTATGGCTACACCTTC	CAWRAYGYTF	once	10	NA	TRBV30	TRBJ1-2
TGCGCCAGCAGCCAGGGAGGTTTCAGAACCTACGAGCAGTACTTC	CASSQGGFRTYEQYF	NA	15	NA	TRBV4-1	TRBJ2-7
TGTGCCAGCAGCTTAAGCGATTTAGGAAACACCATATATTTT	CASSLSDLGNTIYF	NA	14	NA	TRBV11-2	TRBJ1-3
TGTGCCAGCAGCTCCTACAGGGAAACGAACACTGAAGCTTTCTTT	CASSSYRETNTEAFF	NA	15	NA	TRBV11-1	TRBJ1-1
TGTGCCAGCAGTTACTTGCGGGACAGGACCTACGAGCAGTACTTC	CASSYLRDRTYEQYF	NA	15	TRBD1	TRBV6-6	TRBJ2-7
TGTGCCAGCACCCCCCCCGGGAATTTAAACACCGGGGAGCTGTTTTTT	CASTPPGNLNTGELFF	NA	16	NA	TRBV5-4	TRBJ2-2
TGCGCCAGCAGTGAGAGGAGGGGAAATAATTCACCCCTCCACTTT	CASSERRGNNSPLHF	NA	15	NA	TRBV10-2	TRBJ1-6
TGTGCCTGGAGTTGGACAGGGGGCAATTCACCCCTCCACTTT	CAWSWTGGNSPLHF	NA	14	TRBD1	TRBV30	TRBJ1-6
TGTGCCAGCAGTGACAGTGCGCGCGGTCAGCCCCAGCATTTT	CASSDSARGQPQHF	once	14	NA	TRBV7-8	TRBJ1-5
TGTGCCAGCAGTGAAGGTTGGCGGGGGACCGGGGAGCTGTTTTTT	CASSEGWRGTGELFF	NA	15	TRBD2	TRBV2	TRBJ2-2
TGTGCCAGCAGTCCGGCGCGGAAACTGTTTTTT	CASSPARKLFF	few	11	NA	TRBV2	TRBJ1-4
TGTGCCAGCAGGGTCGGGGGCACAGATACGCAGTATTTT	CASRVGGTDTQYF	NA	13	NA	TRBV6-5	TRBJ2-3
TGTGCCAGCAGCCCCTACGGGACAGGGGGCAACTATGGCTACACCTTC	CASSPYGTGGNYGYTF	few	16	TRBD1	TRBV11-3	TRBJ1-2
TGTGCCAGCAGGACCCAACTTTCAGGGGGCGCAGGAAATGAGCAGTTCTTC	CASRTQLSGGAGNEQFF	NA	17	TRBD1	TRBV27	TRBJ2-1
TGTGCCAGCAGTGGACCGACCGGGACAGACTCCTACGAGCAGTACTTC	CASSGPTGTDSYEQYF	few	16	TRBD1	TRBV2	TRBJ2-7
TGTGCCAGCAGTCAACGACTAGGCACCTACGAGCAGTACTTC	CASSQRLGTYEQYF	NA	14	NA	TRBV6-5	TRBJ2-7
TGTGCCAGCAGCTTGCAGACAGGGCGCAACACTGAAGCTTTCTTT	CASSLQTGRNTEAFF	NA	15	TRBD1	TRBV7-8	TRBJ1-1
TGTGCCAGCAGTTTATCAGGGAAGCGGGGGGTCTACAATGAGCAGTTCTTC	CASSLSGKRGVYNEQFF	NA	17	TRBD2	TRBV28	TRBJ2-1
TGTGCCAGCAATCAGGGGGGAGGAGCTTTCTTT	CASNQGGGAFF	NA	11	TRBD1	TRBV6-5	TRBJ1-1